Following are 14 T cell receptor beta chains from one sample sequenced in a study of blood T cell repertoires in COVID-19. Here immunoSEQ multiplex PCR was the method, and the copy in TCRdb shows in-frame clones only, minus some. Among 150,000 to 200,000 clones, roughly 88% were seen once, and the ten largest hold more than 4.5%. The specimen sequenced was PBMCs or T cells enriched from blood (not recorded which). The receptor source for this set is a man in his 70s who had been exposed to COVID-19.

V gene TRBV4-1 combines with J gene TRBJ2-7, with a possible D match to TRBD2 (6 bases). This CDR3 is 15 amino acids long. V shed 1 base and J shed 7 bases, with 17 bases lying between them. The germline V gene encodes CDR1 MGHRA and CDR2 YSYEKL. CDR3 loop: CASSQAWRGLGEQYF. CDR3 bases: TGCGCCAGCAGCCAAGCGTGGCGGGGTCTGGGGGAGCAGTACTTC.

This chain uses TRBV5-1 with TRBJ2-7, with 13 bases fitting TRBD2. The CDR3 sequence is 17 residues long. J was trimmed by 1 base and V by 2 bases; bases with no gene match: 6. Per germline, CDR1 SGHRS and CDR2 YFSETQ. The CDR3 loop reads CASSFRLAGGYSYEQYF. CDR3 coding DNA: TGCGCCAGCAGCTTTCGACTAGCGGGAGGCTATTCCTACGAGCAGTACTTC.

The V and J genes are TRBV2 and TRBJ2-5, with 11 bases fitting TRBD2. The CDR3 runs 15 residues. Germline V lookup: CDR1 SNHLY, CDR2 FYNNEI. Unmatched junction bases numbered 8, after V lost 6 bases and J lost 5 bases. The CDR3 DNA reads TGTGCCAGCAGCGAGCAACTAGCGGGGGATGAGACCCAGTACTTC. Its translation is CASSEQLAGDETQYF.

The genes are TRBV3-1 (or the pseudogene TRBV3-2) and TRBJ2-1; TRBD2 might be the D (6 bases). V dropped 4 bases and J dropped 9 bases, with 22 bases sitting between them. CDR1 LGHDT and CDR2 YNNKEL come from the germline V gene (reference sequence). CDR3 length equals 16 residues. CDR3 DNA: TGTGCCAGCAGCCCCAGACCCCCGCGGGAACTGGGTGAGCAGTTCTTC. Translated, it gives CASSPRPPRELGEQFF.

In DNA form, the CDR3 reads TGTGCCAGCAGCTTAGGTAGGACAGGAAAAAACTATGGCTACACCTTC. It specifies CASSLGRTGKNYGYTF. V gene TRBV7-9 combines with J gene TRBJ1-2; 7 nucleotides match TRBD1. V trimming: 1 base; J trimming: 2 bases; junction bases outside the gene matches: 7. This CDR3 comprises 16 residues. Germline values: CDR1 SEHNR, CDR2 FQNEAQ (reference sequence).

J is TRBJ1-4 and V is TRBV28; tentatively, D is TRBD1 (6 bases). Deletions cut 7 bases from V and 0 bases from J, with 15 bases between. Germline V gene data show CDR1 as MDHEN and CDR2 as SYDVKM. CDR3 length: 16 amino acids. DNA of the CDR3: TGTGCCAGCACCTCCGGACAGCTTGCAACTAATGAAAAACTGTTTTTT. Amino acids: CASTSGQLATNEKLFF.

This sequence joins TRBV4-3 and TRBJ2-1; D gene ambiguous. V was cut by 7 bases and J by 1 base, with 8 bases left in between. CDR1 is LGHNA and CDR2 is YSLEER in the germline V gene. The CDR3 is made up of 13 amino acids. The CDR3 loop reads CASTGRSYNEQFF. CDR3 DNA: TGCGCCAGCACTGGCCGATCCTACAATGAGCAGTTCTTC.

The chain joins TRBV30 to TRBJ2-5, with D tentatively TRBD1 (6 bases). V lost 2 bases and J lost 3, with 10 bases in between. The germline V gene encodes CDR1 GTSNPN and CDR2 SVGIG (reference sequence). The CDR3 covers 13 residues. Here the CDR3 reads CAWSWTVEETQYF. As DNA, the CDR3 is TGTGCCTGGAGTTGGACAGTGGAAGAGACCCAGTACTTC.

The J gene is TRBJ1-4, the V gene TRBV7-8; 7 positions match TRBD1. Germline CDR1 SGHVS, CDR2 FQNEAQ. The CDR3 totals 15 residues. V dropped 5 bases and J dropped 7; count of bases not matched to a gene: 10. CDR3 DNA sequence: TGTGCCAGCAGCGCTAACAGGGGAAGGGTTGAAAAACTGTTTTTT. Translation gives CASSANRGRVEKLFF.

The rearrangement uses TRBV5-5 and TRBJ2-2; D might be TRBD1 (6 bases). The CDR3 is 15 amino acids. From germline, CDR1 is SGHKS and CDR2 YYEKEE (reference sequence). Trimming removed 0 bases from V and 0 bases from J, with 6 bases in between. As DNA, the CDR3 is TGTGCCAGCAGCTTGGACAGGGCGAACACCGGGGAGCTGTTTTTT. Its protein product is CASSLDRANTGELFF.

The CDR3 DNA is TGTGCCAGCAGCGTCGGACTAGCGGGAGGCACCGGGGAGCTGTTTTTT. Translating it yields CASSVGLAGGTGELFF. V and J are TRBV9 and TRBJ2-2; 14 positions match TRBD2. The V gene end was trimmed by 2 bases and the J gene end by 4 bases; junction bases not matched to a gene: 1. The CDR3 sequence is 16 residues long. Germline V gene data show CDR1 as SGDLS and CDR2 as YYNGEE.

This clone was found a few times. The V and J genes are TRBV6-2 or TRBV6-3 and TRBJ1-1; D gene uncertain. This CDR3 has 14 residues. Germline values: CDR1 MNHEY, CDR2 SVGEGT. Trimming took off 4 bases at V and 3 bases at J, with 12 bases between the two ends. The DNA for the CDR3 is TGTGCCAGCAGTTTCTCCTGGGAGGACACTGAAGCTTTCTTT. This codes for CASSFSWEDTEAFF.

This clone was counted once. The rearrangement uses TRBV28 and TRBJ2-5; TRBD2 agrees at 10 bases. Germline trimming cut 3 bases from V and 6 bases from J; bases unmatched to any gene: 10. Germline V gives CDR1 MDHEN, CDR2 SYDVKM. The CDR3 sequence is 16 residues long. In nucleotides, the CDR3 is TGTGCCAGCAGTTTTCCCGGGACTAGCGTCCCAAAGACCCAGTACTTC. Its protein product is CASSFPGTSVPKTQYF.

This clone rates as medium-sized. V is TRBV29-1 and J is TRBJ2-2, with D maybe TRBD2 (5 bases). V gave up 4 bases and J gave up 5 bases, with 8 bases separating them. CDR3 length: 12 residues. Germline CDR1 SQVTM, CDR2 ANQGSEA. Written as DNA, the CDR3 is TGCAGCGTTGCTAGGGAGACCGGGGAGCTGTTTTTT. Amino acid sequence: CSVARETGELFF.